The 18 T cell receptor beta chains reported below all come from one sample, sequenced in a study of identifying expanded T cells in peripheral blood. Repertoires were generated with immunoSEQ multiplex PCR, while TCRdb's copy carries only in-frame clones and drops some. Among under 150,000 clones listed, over 65% were seen once. The sequencing input was blood. All receptors come from a person between 18 and 70 years old in good health.

The V and J genes are TRBV15 and TRBJ1-2, with 7 bases fitting TRBD1. V lost 3 bases, J lost 5 bases, and 3 bases stayed unmatched. The CDR3 covers 13 residues. Germline lookup yields CDR1 LNHNV and CDR2 YYDKDF (reference sequence). The CDR3 region is CATSRGTDYGYTF. DNA for the CDR3: TGTGCCACCAGCAGGGGGACAGATTATGGCTACACCTTC.

The chain has TRBV6-1 and TRBJ2-7; possible D gene TRBD1, 6 bases. Trimming left V 10 bases short and J 1 base short, with 14 bases between. The CDR3 loop spans 13 amino acids. Germline CDR1 reads MNHNS; CDR2 reads SASEGT. CDR3 residues: CATTGFFSYEQYF. CDR3 DNA: TGTGCCACCACAGGGTTTTTTTCCTACGAGCAGTACTTC.

The rearrangement uses TRBV4-3 and TRBJ1-5, with D possibly being TRBD1 (5 bases). V lost 1 base to trimming and J lost 7 bases, with 20 bases between them. The germline gives CDR1 LGHNA, CDR2 YSLEER. The CDR3 runs 17 residues. The CDR3 DNA sequence: TGCGCCAGCAGCCAAGCGGCCCTGGCGGGGGGAGGGCAGCCCCAGCATTTT. Protein: CASSQAALAGGGQPQHF.

This clone was recorded once. This rearrangement joins TRBV21-1 to TRBJ2-5; the table's D call, TRBD2, was not checked against the DNA. TRBV21-1 is classified as a pseudogene. CDR3 length: 16 residues. The CDR3 spells CASSRPGTPTGETQYF. CDR3 in DNA: TGTGCCAGCAGCAGGCCGGGGACTCCCACGGGGGAGACCCAGTACTTC.

DNA for the CDR3: TGTGCCAGCAGCTTAATTGGACTCCACTATGGCTACACCTTC. As protein: CASSLIGLHYGYTF. This chain uses TRBV13 with TRBJ1-2; D unresolved. Germline V gives CDR1 PRHDT, CDR2 FYEKMQ (reference sequence). Between the trimmed V and J ends, which lost 2 bases and 3 bases, there was a span of 10 bases. This CDR3 contains 14 residues.

This chain joins TRBV18 and TRBJ1-4; D unclear. The germline CDR1 and CDR2 sequences are KGHSH and LQKENI. The CDR3 runs 12 residues. V lost 0 bases and J lost 7, with 3 bases in between. The CDR3: CASSPPSEKLFF. CDR3 nucleotide sequence: TGTGCCAGCTCACCACCGTCTGAAAAACTGTTTTTT. The complete variable domain, with remaining parts taken from reference TRBV18 and TRBJ1-4, reads NAGVMQNPRHLVRRRGQEARLRCSPMKGHSHVYWYRQLPEEGLKFMVYLQKENIIDESGMPKERFSAEFPKEGPSILRIQQVVRGDSAAYFCASSPPSEKLFFGSGTQLSVL.

The chain recombines TRBV18 with TRBJ1-1, with 10 bases aligning to TRBD1. Germline-derived CDR1 and CDR2 are KGHSH and LQKENI. V lost 3 bases, J lost 3 bases, and 10 bases stayed unmatched. This CDR3 spans 17 amino acids. The CDR3 DNA follows: TGTGCCAGCTCACCTAAGGGACAGGGGTTGGACTACACTGAAGCTTTCTTT. Translated: CASSPKGQGLDYTEAFF.

The chain couples TRBV5-8 to TRBJ1-1; D is possibly TRBD1 (5 bases). V was pared by 0 bases and J by 2 bases, with 17 bases between. Germline CDR1 SGHTS, CDR2 YDEGEE. This CDR3 comprises 17 residues. CDR3 sequence reads: CASSLVLAGGSNTEAFF. The CDR3 DNA reads as TGTGCCAGCAGCTTGGTGTTAGCCGGGGGGTCAAACACTGAAGCTTTCTTT.

This chain joins TRBV25-1 and TRBJ2-7; 9 positions agree with TRBD1. CDR3 length: 16 residues. Germline V gene sequence: CDR1 MGHDK, CDR2 SYGVNS. Trimming cost V 3 bases and J 2 bases; bases outside gene matches: 8. CDR3 protein: CASSDPNDRGTYEQYF. CDR3 nucleotides: TGTGCCAGCAGTGACCCTAATGACAGGGGGACCTACGAGCAGTACTTC.

The chain joins TRBV5-6 to TRBJ2-2; 9 bases line up with TRBD1. Germline assignment: CDR1 SGHDT and CDR2 YYEEEE. The V gene end was trimmed by 4 bases and the J gene end by 4 bases; junction bases not matched to a gene: 8. The CDR3 has 16 amino acids. CDR3 in DNA: TGTGCCAGCAGCCTGCCAGGACAGGGGCTCACCGGGGAGCTGTTTTTT. It translates to CASSLPGQGLTGELFF.

This chain uses TRBV27 with TRBJ2-1, with D perhaps assigned TRBD1 or TRBD2 (6 bases each). The CDR3 spans 16 residues. CDR1 MNHEY and CDR2 SMNVEV come from the germline V gene (reference sequence). Trimming left V 3 bases short and J 9 bases short, with 21 bases between. CDR3 in amino acids: CASSFQGRGTGTEQFF. CDR3 DNA: TGTGCCAGCAGTTTCCAGGGGCGGGGCACCGGGACTGAGCAGTTCTTC.

CDR3 loop: CASSHARSTEAFF. In nucleotides, the CDR3 is TGTGCCAGCAGTCACGCCCGGAGCACTGAAGCTTTCTTT. The chain combines TRBV6-1 with TRBJ1-1; no reliable D call. Trimming took off 5 bases at V and 4 bases at J, with 11 bases between the two ends. Germline V gene sequence: CDR1 MNHNS, CDR2 SASEGT. The CDR3 consists of 13 residues.

The chain carries TRBV5-4 and TRBJ1-6, with 9 bases lining up with TRBD1. The ends lost 2 bases at V and 5 bases at J; junction bases unmatched: 2. Germline assignment: CDR1 SGHNT and CDR2 YYREEE (reference sequence). This CDR3 comprises 15 residues. This chain's CDR3 is CASSLQGADNSPLHF. In DNA, the CDR3 is TGTGCCAGCAGCTTACAGGGGGCCGATAATTCACCCCTCCACTTT.

The chain couples TRBV2 to TRBJ2-4; 8 bases agree with TRBD1. The CDR3 totals 14 residues. Germline V CDR1 and CDR2: SNHLY, FYNNEI. V lost 6 bases to trimming and J lost 2 bases; unmatched junction nucleotides: 3. This CDR3 is CASRDRESKNIQYF. The CDR3 DNA reads as TGTGCCAGCAGGGACAGGGAATCCAAAAACATTCAGTACTTC.

The chain couples TRBV7-2 to TRBJ1-4; 9 bases map to TRBD1. The J segment lost 11 bases and the V segment lost 5 bases, leaving 9 bases of the junction unmatched. This CDR3 comprises 14 residues. Per germline, CDR1 SGHTA and CDR2 FQGNSA. CDR3 nucleotide sequence: TGTGCCAGCAGCCTCGGGACAGGGTCGGAGAAACTGTTTTTT. Amino acids: CASSLGTGSEKLFF.

This chain uses TRBV29-1 with TRBJ1-5; no clear D gene. The CDR3 spans 13 residues. Looked up from germline, CDR1 is SQVTM and CDR2 is ANQGSEA. Deletions cut 6 bases from V and 4 bases from J, with 13 bases between. The chain's CDR3 is CSVSNRNNQPQHF. Written as DNA, the CDR3 is TGCAGCGTATCAAACAGAAATAATCAGCCCCAGCATTTT.

The chain combines TRBV11-3 with TRBJ2-2; D is possibly TRBD2 (5 bases). Germline values: CDR1 SGHNT, CDR2 YENEEA. This CDR3 spans 20 amino acids. Trimming left V 1 base short and J 0 bases short, with 21 bases between. The CDR3 reads CASSLGYAVSWTPNTGELFF. The CDR3 DNA is TGTGCCAGCAGCTTAGGGTACGCTGTGTCCTGGACTCCGAACACCGGGGAGCTGTTTTTT.

This sequence joins TRBV7-9 and TRBJ1-2; D perhaps matches TRBD1 (5 bases). Trimming removed 0 bases from V and 4 bases from J, with 9 bases in between. Germline values: CDR1 SEHNR, CDR2 FQNEAQ (reference sequence). The CDR3 has 14 amino acids. CDR3 sequence (DNA): TGTGCCAGCAGCTTAGCGTCGACAGTCTATGGCTACACCTTC. Its translation: CASSLASTVYGYTF.